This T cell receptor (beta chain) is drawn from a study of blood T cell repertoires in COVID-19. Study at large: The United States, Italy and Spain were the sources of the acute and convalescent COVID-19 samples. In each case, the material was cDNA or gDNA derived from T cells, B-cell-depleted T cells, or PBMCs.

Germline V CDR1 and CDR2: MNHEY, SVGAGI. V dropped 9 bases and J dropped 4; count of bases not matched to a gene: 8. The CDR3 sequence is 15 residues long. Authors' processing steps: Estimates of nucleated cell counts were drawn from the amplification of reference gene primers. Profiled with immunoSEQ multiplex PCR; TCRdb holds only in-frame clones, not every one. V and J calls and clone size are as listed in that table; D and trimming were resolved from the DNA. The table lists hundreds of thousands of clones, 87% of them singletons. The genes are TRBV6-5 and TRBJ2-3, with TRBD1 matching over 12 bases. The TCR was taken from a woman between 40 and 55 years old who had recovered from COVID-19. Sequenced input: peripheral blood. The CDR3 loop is CASTPGTGGSDTQYF. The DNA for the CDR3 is TGTGCCAGTACCCCGGGGACAGGGGGCTCAGATACGCAGTATTTT.